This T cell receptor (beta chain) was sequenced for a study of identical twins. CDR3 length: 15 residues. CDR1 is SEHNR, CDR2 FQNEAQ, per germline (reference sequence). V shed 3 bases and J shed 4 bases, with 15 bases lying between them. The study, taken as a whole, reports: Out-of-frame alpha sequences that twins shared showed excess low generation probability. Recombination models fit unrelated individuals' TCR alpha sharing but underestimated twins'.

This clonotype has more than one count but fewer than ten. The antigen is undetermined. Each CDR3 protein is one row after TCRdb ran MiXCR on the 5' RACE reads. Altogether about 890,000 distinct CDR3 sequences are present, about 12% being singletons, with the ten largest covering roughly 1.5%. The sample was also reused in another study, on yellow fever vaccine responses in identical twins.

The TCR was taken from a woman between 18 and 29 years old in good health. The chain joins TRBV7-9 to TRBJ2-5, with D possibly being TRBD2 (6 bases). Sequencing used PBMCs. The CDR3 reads CASSLWDSRGETQYF. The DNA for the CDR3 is TGTGCCAGCAGCTTGTGGGACTCCCGTGGAGAGACCCAGTACTTC.